The rows below give T cell receptor beta chains drawn from one sample of a study of shared T cell receptors in the human thymus. The table came from immunoSEQ multiplex PCR; TCRdb's copy has only in-frame clones and leaves some out. The data contain more than 550,000 clones, about 89% of them singletons. The same sample was also used in a study of human thymus T cells.

What was sequenced was thymocytes. The receptors stem from a boy under two years old with a congenital heart defect. The CDR3 runs from the conserved cysteine through the conserved F or W. The order of the fields is J gene, clone size, CDR3 length, V gene, D gene, CDR3 DNA, CDR3 protein. The D gene is left open where the match is weak. Some rows have no size entry. The others give once, few or many, or a class for an expanded clone.

TRBJ2-1,few,16,TRBV4-1,TRBD1,TGCGCCAGCAGCCAAGAGGGGGACAGGGAACCCAATGAGCAGTTCTTC,CASSQEGDREPNEQFF
TRBJ1-1,-,14,TRBV11-2,TRBD1,TGTGCCAGCAGCCACAGCCAGGGGGCCACTGAAGCTTTCTTT,CASSHSQGATEAFF
TRBJ2-1,-,17,TRBV9,-,TGTGCCAGCAGCCCACCTTGGGCGGGAAGTTCCTACAATGAGCAGTTCTTC,CASSPPWAGSSYNEQFF
TRBJ2-3,-,18,TRBV4-1,TRBD2,TGCGCCAGCAGCCAAGGGACTAGCGGGGGCCAGCCCGGTTATACGCAGTATTTT,CASSQGTSGGQPGYTQYF
TRBJ2-5,-,13,TRBV7-9,-,TGTGCCAGCAGCTTAGTAGGTAGCGAGACCCAGTACTTC,CASSLVGSETQYF
TRBJ1-2,-,17,TRBV14,TRBD1,TGTGCCAGCAGCCACCAGACAGGGGGCGCAGACTCCTATGGCTACACCTTC,CASSHQTGGADSYGYTF
TRBJ2-5,few,10,TRBV5-8,-,TGTGCCAGCAGCTTCAAGACCCAGTACTTC,CASSFKTQYF
TRBJ1-5,-,16,TRBV28,-,TGTGCCAGCAGTTTACTACCGTCCCAGGTAAATCAGCCCCAGCATTTT,CASSLLPSQVNQPQHF
TRBJ1-5,-,15,TRBV19,-,TGTGCCAGTAGGCCGAGGGGGGGTCCTGAGAGAGCCCAGCATTTT,CASRPRGGPERAQHF
TRBJ1-3,-,17,TRBV9,TRBD1,TGTGCCAGCAGCCCGTCGGACAGGCGCTACTCTGGAAACACCATATATTTT,CASSPSDRRYSGNTIYF
TRBJ2-2,few,17,TRBV7-9,-,TGTGCCAGCAGCCCACCCGTAGGGGAGGCGAACACCGGGGAGCTGTTTTTT,CASSPPVGEANTGELFF
TRBJ2-7,-,15,TRBV4-3,-,TGCGCCAGCAGCTCAGAACAGGGAAGAGGGTACGAGCAGTACTTC,CASSSEQGRGYEQYF
TRBJ2-1,-,17,TRBV9,-,TGTGCCAGCAGCGTAAAAGCCGCCCTTTTGGCCTACAATGAGCAGTTCTTC,CASSVKAALLAYNEQFF
TRBJ1-1,-,18,TRBV4-3,-,TGCGCCAGCAGCCAAGAGGGGAAGGGGCGGGAAGTTATCCCTGAAGCTTTCTTT,CASSQEGKGREVIPEAFF
TRBJ2-7,-,14,TRBV6-5,-,TGTGCCAGCAGTTACTCGTACTTGCCCTACGAGCAGTACTTC,CASSYSYLPYEQYF
TRBJ1-3,-,15,TRBV29-1,-,TGCAGCGTCGGAGAGGGGGGGCGCGATGGAAACACCATATATTTT,CSVGEGGRDGNTIYF
TRBJ2-1,-,16,TRBV7-9,-,TGTGCCAGCAGCTTAGCGCCCCGGCGGGGTGGGGATGAGCAGTTCTTC,CASSLAPRRGGDEQFF
TRBJ2-7,-,15,TRBV14,-,TGTGCCAGCAGCCGCCTTCGGCGGGCAGCCTACGAGCAGTACTTC,CASSRLRRAAYEQYF
TRBJ2-7,-,18,TRBV19,TRBD2,TGTGCCAGTAGTATTTCCGGACGACTAGCGGGGGGGCCTTACGAGCAGTACTTC,CASSISGRLAGGPYEQYF
TRBJ1-2,-,16,TRBV6-1,-,TGTGCCAGCAGTGAAGTATGTGGGGGCAAGTTCGATGGCTACACCTTC,CASSEVCGGKFDGYTF
TRBJ2-6,-,14,TRBV28,-,TGTGCCAGCAGCCACACAGGAGGGGCCAACGTCCTGACTTTC,CASSHTGGANVLTF
TRBJ1-1,-,16,TRBV28,-,TGTGCCAGCAGGTCCGCCTTCCGCCCAGGGGACGCTGAAGCTTTCTTT,CASRSAFRPGDAEAFF
TRBJ2-1,-,15,TRBV11-2,-,TGTGCCAGCAGTTCGCGACTATCCTCCTACAATGAGCAGTTCTTC,CASSSRLSSYNEQFF
TRBJ2-1,-,15,TRBV5-1,-,TGCGCCAGCAGCTTGGTTCGGGACTCCGCCAATGAGCAGTTCTTC,CASSLVRDSANEQFF